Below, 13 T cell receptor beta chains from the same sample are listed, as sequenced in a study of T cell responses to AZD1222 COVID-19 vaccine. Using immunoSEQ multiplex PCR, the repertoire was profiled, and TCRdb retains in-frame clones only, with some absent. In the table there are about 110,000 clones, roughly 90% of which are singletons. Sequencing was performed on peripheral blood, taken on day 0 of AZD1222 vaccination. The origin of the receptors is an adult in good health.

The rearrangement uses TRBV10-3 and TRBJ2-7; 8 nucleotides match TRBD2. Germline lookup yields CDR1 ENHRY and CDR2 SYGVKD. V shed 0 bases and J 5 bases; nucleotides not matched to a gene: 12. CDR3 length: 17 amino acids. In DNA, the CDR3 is TGTGCCATCAGTGAGTCGGGAATTAGCGGGATGAGGAACGAGCAGTACTTC. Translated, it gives CAISESGISGMRNEQYF.

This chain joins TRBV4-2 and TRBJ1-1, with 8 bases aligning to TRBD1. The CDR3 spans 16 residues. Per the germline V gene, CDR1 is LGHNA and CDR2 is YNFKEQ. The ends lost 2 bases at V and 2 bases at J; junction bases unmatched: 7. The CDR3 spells CASSQPDRGINTEAFF. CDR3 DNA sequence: TGTGCCAGCAGCCAACCCGACAGGGGTATAAACACTGAAGCTTTCTTT.

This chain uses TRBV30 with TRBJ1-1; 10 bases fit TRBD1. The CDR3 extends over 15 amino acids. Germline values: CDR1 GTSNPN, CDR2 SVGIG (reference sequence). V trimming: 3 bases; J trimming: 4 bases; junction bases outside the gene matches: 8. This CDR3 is CAWRPGQGRGTEAFF. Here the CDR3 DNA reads TGTGCCTGGAGACCGGGACAGGGGAGGGGCACTGAAGCTTTCTTT.

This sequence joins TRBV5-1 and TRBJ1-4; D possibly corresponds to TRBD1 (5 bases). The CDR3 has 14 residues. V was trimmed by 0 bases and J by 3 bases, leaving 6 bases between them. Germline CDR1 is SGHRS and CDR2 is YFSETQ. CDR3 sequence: CASSLVGANEKLFF. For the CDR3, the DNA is TGCGCCAGCAGCTTGGTAGGGGCTAATGAAAAACTGTTTTTT.

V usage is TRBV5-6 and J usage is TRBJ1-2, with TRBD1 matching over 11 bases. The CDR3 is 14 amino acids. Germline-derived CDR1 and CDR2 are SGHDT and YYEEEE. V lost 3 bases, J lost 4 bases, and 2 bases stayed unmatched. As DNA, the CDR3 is TGTGCCAGCAGCTGGGACAGGGGGTCCTATGGCTACACCTTC. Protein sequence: CASSWDRGSYGYTF.

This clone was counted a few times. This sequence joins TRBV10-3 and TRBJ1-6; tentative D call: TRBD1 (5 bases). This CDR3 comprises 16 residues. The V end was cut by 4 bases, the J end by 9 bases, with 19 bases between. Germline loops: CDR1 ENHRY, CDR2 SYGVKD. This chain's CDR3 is CAISGRDSNTGSPLHF. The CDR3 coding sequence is TGTGCCATCAGTGGAAGGGACTCCAACACGGGTTCACCCCTCCACTTT.

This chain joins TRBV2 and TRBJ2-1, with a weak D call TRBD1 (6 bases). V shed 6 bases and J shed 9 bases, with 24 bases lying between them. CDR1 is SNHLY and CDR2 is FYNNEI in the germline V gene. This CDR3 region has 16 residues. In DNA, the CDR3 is TGTGCCAGCAGCGACGGATTTGGGGGCGCCCTGGTTGAGCAGTTCTTC. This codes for CASSDGFGGALVEQFF.

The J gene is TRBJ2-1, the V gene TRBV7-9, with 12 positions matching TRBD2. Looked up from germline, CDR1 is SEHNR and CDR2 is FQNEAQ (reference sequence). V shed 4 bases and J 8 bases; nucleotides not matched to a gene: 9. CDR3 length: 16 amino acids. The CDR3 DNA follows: TGTGCCAGCAGCTCCATGACTAGCGGGAGTGATCATGAGCAGTTCTTC. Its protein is CASSSMTSGSDHEQFF.

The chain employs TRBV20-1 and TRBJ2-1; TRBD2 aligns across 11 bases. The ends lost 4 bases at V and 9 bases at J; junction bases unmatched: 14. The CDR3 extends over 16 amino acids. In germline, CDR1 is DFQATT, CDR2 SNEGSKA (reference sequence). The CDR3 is CSANEGLAGGLGEQFF. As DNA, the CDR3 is TGCAGTGCTAATGAAGGGCTAGCGGGAGGATTAGGTGAGCAGTTCTTC.

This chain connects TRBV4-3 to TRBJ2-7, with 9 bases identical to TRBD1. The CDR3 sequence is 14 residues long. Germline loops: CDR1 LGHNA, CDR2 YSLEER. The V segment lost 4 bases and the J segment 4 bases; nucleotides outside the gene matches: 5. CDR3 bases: TGCGCCAGCAGCCTCCGGGACAGGGAATACGAGCAGTACTTC. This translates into CASSLRDREYEQYF.

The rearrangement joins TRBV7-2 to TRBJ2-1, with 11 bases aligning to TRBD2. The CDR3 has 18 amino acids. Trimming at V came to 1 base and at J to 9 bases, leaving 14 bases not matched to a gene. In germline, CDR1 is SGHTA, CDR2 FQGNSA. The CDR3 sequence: CASSLGGKSASGRFEQFF. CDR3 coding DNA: TGTGCCAGCAGCTTAGGTGGAAAGTCGGCTAGCGGGAGGTTTGAGCAGTTCTTC.

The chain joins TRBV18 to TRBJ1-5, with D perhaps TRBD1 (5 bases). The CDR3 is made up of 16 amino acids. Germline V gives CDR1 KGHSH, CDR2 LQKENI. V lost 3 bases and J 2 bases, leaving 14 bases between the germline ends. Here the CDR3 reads CASSPPRQGGNQPQHF. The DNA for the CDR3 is TGTGCCAGCTCACCGCCCCGGCAGGGAGGCAATCAGCCCCAGCATTTT.

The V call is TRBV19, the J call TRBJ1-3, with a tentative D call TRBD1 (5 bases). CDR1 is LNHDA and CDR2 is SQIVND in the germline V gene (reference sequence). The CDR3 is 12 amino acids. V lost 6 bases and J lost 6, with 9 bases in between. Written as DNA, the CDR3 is TGTGCCAGTAGAGGACATCTAAACACCATATATTTT. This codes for CASRGHLNTIYF.